This record looks at one TCR beta chain sequence and its context. Its antigen is not identified. Molecular barcoding with unique molecular identifiers was used for the TCRbeta library. TCRdb reprocessed the PCR reads via MiXCR and lists one record per CDR3 protein. Counted here are some 130,000 distinct CDR3 sequences, 9.5% to 10% occurring once; the ten biggest clones make up 24%. This sample stems from a study of T-cell reconstitution after alpha-beta-depleted transplantation in children. Study-level findings and limits: Newly generated T cells supplied most T-cell counts and diversity one year post-transplant. Expanded clones from the graft, numbering several hundred, reportedly supplied alpha-beta T cells about two months after transplant. Where some patients showed high TCRbeta diversity at day 60, it came from recipient T cells and thymic progenitors that had survived.

This CDR3 comprises 20 residues. Trimming at V came to 4 bases and at J to 0 bases, leaving 17 bases not matched to a gene. The sample in question was PBMCs, mostly from graft donor cells, obtained 180 days after TCRalphabeta/CD19-depleted stem cell transplant. The chain links TRBV12-3 or TRBV12-4 to TRBJ2-2; 7 bases are a match to TRBD1. The source is a girl under three years old who had a stem cell transplant for combined immunodeficiency, so the T cells may come from the graft donor. For the CDR3, the DNA is TGTGCCAGCAGTTCTCGAAGCAAACACCGGGACAGATCGAACACCGGGGAGCTGTTTTTT. It specifies CASSSRSKHRDRSNTGELFF.